The rows below give T cell receptor beta chains drawn from one sample of a study of control samples from healthy donors and cancer patients. Produced via immunoSEQ multiplex PCR; TCRdb's table is partial and in-frame only. This sample yields around 55,000 clones, of which about nine tenths are seen a single time; around 1.6% belongs to the top ten. Sequenced: PBMCs. The receptor source for this set is a man aged 35-49 years with colorectal cancer. Each CDR3 is given with its conserved first and last residue. A D gene is named only where the DNA matches it firmly. Clone size is shown for a subset of rows, as once, few, many or a class of expanded clone.

j_call	d_call	clone_size	v_call	cdr3_nt	cdr3_aa
TRBJ2-2	.	.	TRBV6-2/TRBV6-3	TGTGCCAGCAGTCCATACAGGGGGGGGACCGGGGAGCTGTTTTTT	CASSPYRGGTGELFF
TRBJ1-2	TRBD1	.	TRBV5-5	TGTGCCAGCAGCCTCGAACAGGGGGTAGATGGCTACACCTTC	CASSLEQGVDGYTF
TRBJ1-4	.	.	TRBV28	TGTGCCAGCAGTTTTATGAAGGCAACTAATGAAAAACTGTTTTTT	CASSFMKATNEKLFF
TRBJ2-7	TRBD2	.	TRBV5-6	TGTGCCAGCAGTTTTGGACTAGCGGGGCACTCCTACGAGCAGTACTTC	CASSFGLAGHSYEQYF
TRBJ1-2	.	.	TRBV19	TGTGCCAGTAGGAACTTCGGGCAGCCAGTGGGCTACACCTTC	CASRNFGQPVGYTF
TRBJ2-1	.	once	TRBV6-4	TGTGCCAGCAGTGAAGGGGAGAGCTCCTACAATGAGCAGTTCTTC	CASSEGESSYNEQFF
TRBJ1-6	.	.	TRBV14	TGTGCCAGCAGCAATATAGATTCACCCCTCCACTTT	CASSNIDSPLHF
TRBJ2-7	.	.	TRBV21-1	TGTGCCAGCAGCCTGGGACATTCTGAGCAGTACTTC	CASSLGHSEQYF
TRBJ2-1	TRBD1	.	TRBV24-1	TGTGCCACCAGTGATTTCCAGGACAGGGCTCGGGGTGAGCAGTTCTTC	CATSDFQDRARGEQFF
TRBJ1-6	TRBD1	few	TRBV5-1	TGCGCCAGCAGCTTGGGAGGACAGGGGACCTATAATTCACCCCTCCACTTT	CASSLGGQGTYNSPLHF
TRBJ2-1	.	.	TRBV6-4	TGTGCCAGCAGTGAAAGCGGGTTTAATGAGCAGTTCTTC	CASSESGFNEQFF
TRBJ1-6	.	.	TRBV6-5	TGTGCCAGCAGTTCCGACGGTTCACCCCTCCACTTT	CASSSDGSPLHF
TRBJ2-3	.	.	TRBV24-1	TGTGCCACCAGTGATCCGTCGGACGGGAAAAATACGCAGTATTTT	CATSDPSDGKNTQYF
TRBJ2-1	.	.	TRBV3-1/TRBV3-2	TGTGCCAGCAGAGGACTGGCGGGGACCGGCAATGAGCAGTTCTTC	CASRGLAGTGNEQFF
TRBJ2-1	TRBD2	.	TRBV6-2/TRBV6-3	TGTGCCAGCAGTTACTCGGGCGGGAGGGGGTATGAGCAGTTCTTC	CASSYSGGRGYEQFF
TRBJ1-2	.	.	TRBV4-1	TGCGCCAGCAGCCAAGCCGCGCGGACGAACTATGGCTACACCTTC	CASSQAARTNYGYTF
TRBJ2-6	.	.	TRBV7-6	TGTGCCAGCAGCTTAGGGTACAGGGCCGGGGCCAACGTCCTGACTTTC	CASSLGYRAGANVLTF
TRBJ2-3	.	.	TRBV14	TGTGCCAGCAGCCAAAACACCAGGGGGGTCCGCACAGATACGCAGTATTTT	CASSQNTRGVRTDTQYF
TRBJ2-7	TRBD1	.	TRBV4-1	TGCGCCAGCAGCCAGTGGACAGGGGTCGACGAGCAGTACTTC	CASSQWTGVDEQYF
TRBJ1-5	.	.	TRBV12-3/TRBV12-4	TGTGCCAGCAGCCTAAATAGCAATCAGCCCCAGCATTTT	CASSLNSNQPQHF
TRBJ2-1	TRBD1	.	TRBV5-6	TGTGCCAGCAGCTACTACTTGACAGGGGGCAACTACAATGAGCAGTTCTTC	CASSYYLTGGNYNEQFF
TRBJ1-3	.	.	TRBV29-1	TGCAGCGCTATTTATCAGGGACACACCATATATTTT	CSAIYQGHTIYF